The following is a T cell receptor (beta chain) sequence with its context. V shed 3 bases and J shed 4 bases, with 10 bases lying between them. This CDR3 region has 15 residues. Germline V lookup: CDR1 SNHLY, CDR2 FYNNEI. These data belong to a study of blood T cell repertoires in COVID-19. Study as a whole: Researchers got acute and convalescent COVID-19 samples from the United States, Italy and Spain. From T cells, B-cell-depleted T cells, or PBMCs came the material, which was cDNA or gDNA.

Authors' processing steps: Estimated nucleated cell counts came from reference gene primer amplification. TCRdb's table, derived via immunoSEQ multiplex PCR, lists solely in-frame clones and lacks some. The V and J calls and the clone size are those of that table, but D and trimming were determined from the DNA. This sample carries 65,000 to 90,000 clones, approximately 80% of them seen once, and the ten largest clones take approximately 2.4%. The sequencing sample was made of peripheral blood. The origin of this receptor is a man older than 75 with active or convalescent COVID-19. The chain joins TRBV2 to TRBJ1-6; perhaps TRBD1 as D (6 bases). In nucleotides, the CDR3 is TGTGCCAGCAGTGACGATGGACAGTATAATTCACCCCTCCACTTT. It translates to CASSDDGQYNSPLHF.